This TCR beta chain was recorded in a study of blood T cells in healthy people across ages. Study-level findings and limits: A roughly linear age-dependent decrease characterized TCR beta diversity per million T cells.

CDR1 and CDR2 (germline): MGHDK, SYGVNS. This CDR3 is built from 14 residues. The ends were cut back, 2 bases at V and 7 bases at J, with 14 bases in the middle. Every donor contributed ten milliliters of peripheral blood by blood draw. Researchers report isolating at least 6 million PBMCs per sample. It was with a sample-barcoded 5' primer and a J-beta primer mix that a second PCR of roughly 7 to 11 cycles was run. Each CDR3 protein gets one entry after TCRdb re-called the 5' RACE reads with MiXCR. The table includes 590,000 or so distinct CDR3 sequences, about 30% detected once. Turning to this clonotype: Antigen specificity is unknown.

The sample comprised blood. This TCR was sampled from a woman of 80 years or more in good health. V and J are TRBV25-1 and TRBJ2-5; D is possibly TRBD2 (5 bases). The CDR3 coding sequence is TGTGCCAGCAGTGAACCGGGTCCCGAGGGGACCCAGTACTTC. It translates to CASSEPGPEGTQYF.